The rows below give T cell receptor beta chains drawn from one sample of a study of T cell responses to AZD1222 COVID-19 vaccine. Sequencing used immunoSEQ multiplex PCR; TCRdb keeps in-frame clones, though not all of them. The sample holds about 150,000 clones, about nine tenths seen once. Here the sequenced sample was peripheral blood, taken on day 0 of MenACWY control vaccination. The receptors stem from an adult in good health. Each CDR3 is given with its conserved first and last residue.

V	CDR3
TRBV7-2	CASSLRQGVGNQPQHF
TRBV30	CAWSAVGFTDTQYF
TRBV2	CASSWDRGGNEQYF
TRBV7-3	CASSPGTVNTEAFF
TRBV12-3/TRBV12-4	CASTAQGNQPQHF
TRBV19	CASSINPSGGTEAFF
TRBV29-1	CSVPSAGNTEAFF
TRBV4-1	CASSPRDRGGDEQFF
TRBV29-1	CSVEGSGANVLTF
TRBV6-6	CASKGTVKDTDTQYF
TRBV19	CASSMGQVGVAFYEQYF
TRBV20-1	CSASSRGGRSTDTQYF
TRBV11-3	CASSKQGWTQYF
TRBV7-3	CASSLGQPLNGGYTF
TRBV12-5	CASGKGQSTEAFF
TRBV14	CASSQSHGQGKAFF
TRBV6-2/TRBV6-3	CASSYLLPRAGGGTGELFF
TRBV5-1	CASSPRLAGDPDTQYF
TRBV19	CASSIDLVAGGPRTGELFF
TRBV5-1	CASSEQGSNQPQHF
TRBV6-5	CASSQTGSNQPQHF
TRBV7-8	CASSPAHITTGELFF
TRBV24-1	CATSDGQRSEAFF
TRBV6-5	CASSQSQRYEQYF
TRBV4-2	CASSQDLGRNTEAFF
TRBV9	CASSASGGTQYF
TRBV7-3	CASSFAPQGMNTEAFF
TRBV19	CASSLGVSPYNEQFF
TRBV9	CASSVQPGLAGRADTQYF
TRBV5-1	CASSLAGGADEKLFF
TRBV19	CASSIPSGAEAFF
TRBV5-1	CASSLSGGGGYTF